These T cell receptor beta chains were read from a single sample in a study of blood T cell repertoires in COVID-19. The protocol was immunoSEQ multiplex PCR, while the TCRdb copy is restricted to in-frame clones and leaves out a portion. The table records around 130,000 clones, 84% of them present only once. Sample: peripheral blood. The receptors derive from a human donor in a cohort sampled during active COVID-19. Both conserved end residues are part of each CDR3. Fields, in order: V gene, clone size, D gene, J gene, CDR3 protein, CDR3 DNA. The D gene is left open where the match is weak. Expanded clones get a size class; other rows say once, few or many, or leave the size out.

V: TRBV13
size: .
D: .
J: TRBJ2-2
CDR3: CASRSGENTGELFF
DNA: TGTGCCAGCAGATCCGGGGAGAACACCGGGGAGCTGTTTTTT

V: TRBV6-6
size: .
D: .
J: TRBJ1-3
CDR3: CASSYDGGFGNTIYF
DNA: TGTGCCAGCAGTTACGATGGGGGCTTTGGAAACACCATATATTTT

V: TRBV18
size: .
D: TRBD1
J: TRBJ1-2
CDR3: CASSPQGTGGYGYTF
DNA: TGTGCCAGCTCACCACAAGGTACAGGGGGCTATGGCTACACCTTC

V: TRBV6-6
size: .
D: TRBD2
J: TRBJ2-2
CDR3: CASSYWGGGIGELFF
DNA: TGTGCCAGCAGTTACTGGGGGGGAGGAATCGGGGAGCTGTTTTTT

V: TRBV7-8
size: .
D: TRBD2
J: TRBJ2-3
CDR3: CASSLSSGGRSDTQYF
DNA: TGTGCCAGCAGCCTCAGTAGCGGGGGGAGGTCAGATACGCAGTATTTT

V: TRBV4-1
size: .
D: TRBD2
J: TRBJ2-3
CDR3: CASSQGRAGGRIGQYF
DNA: TGCGCCAGCAGCCAAGGCCGGGCGGGGGGACGAATTGGGCAGTATTTT

V: TRBV12-3/TRBV12-4
size: .
D: .
J: TRBJ1-6
CDR3: CASSLGTNSPLHF
DNA: TGTGCCAGCAGTTTAGGGACAAATTCACCCCTCCACTTT

V: TRBV5-1
size: .
D: .
J: TRBJ2-7
CDR3: CASRPDTYEQYF
DNA: TGCGCCAGCAGGCCGGACACCTACGAGCAGTACTTC

V: TRBV6-5
size: .
D: TRBD1
J: TRBJ2-1
CDR3: CASSRDRGQYNEQFF
DNA: TGTGCCAGCAGTCGGGACAGGGGGCAGTACAATGAGCAGTTCTTC

V: TRBV11-2
size: .
D: .
J: TRBJ2-5
CDR3: CASSGEGEETQYF
DNA: TGTGCCAGCAGCGGGGAGGGGGAAGAGACCCAGTACTTC

V: TRBV2
size: .
D: TRBD2
J: TRBJ2-3
CDR3: CASSVEGEAGEMGTDTQYF
DNA: TGTGCCAGCAGTGTTGAGGGTGAAGCGGGGGAGATGGGCACAGATACGCAGTATTTT

V: TRBV7-9
size: once
D: TRBD2
J: TRBJ2-3
CDR3: CASSPGLGTSESTDTQYF
DNA: TGTGCCAGCAGCCCAGGTCTCGGGACTAGTGAAAGCACAGATACGCAGTATTTT

V: TRBV15
size: .
D: .
J: TRBJ1-1
CDR3: CATSRPDEGTEAFF
DNA: TGTGCCACCAGCAGACCTGACGAGGGCACTGAAGCTTTCTTT

V: TRBV28
size: .
D: TRBD2
J: TRBJ2-3
CDR3: CASSSSGVSTDTQYF
DNA: TGTGCCAGCAGTTCTAGCGGGGTGAGCACAGATACGCAGTATTTT

V: TRBV5-1
size: .
D: .
J: TRBJ2-7
CDR3: CASSLQVGYEQYF
DNA: TGCGCCAGCAGCTTACAGGTGGGCTACGAGCAGTACTTC

V: TRBV19
size: .
D: .
J: TRBJ1-3
CDR3: CASRREDTIYF
DNA: TGTGCCAGTCGGAGGGAGGACACCATATATTTT

V: TRBV7-8
size: .
D: .
J: TRBJ1-5
CDR3: CASSLNSLGNQPQHF
DNA: TGTGCCAGCAGCTTAAATAGTCTCGGCAATCAGCCCCAGCATTTT

V: TRBV7-9
size: .
D: TRBD1
J: TRBJ1-2
CDR3: CASSFRGLRGYTF
DNA: TGTGCCAGCAGCTTCAGGGGGCTCCGAGGCTACACCTTC

V: TRBV5-1
size: .
D: TRBD1
J: TRBJ2-4
CDR3: CASSPGQGLAKNIQYF
DNA: TGCGCCAGCAGCCCGGGACAGGGTTTAGCCAAAAACATTCAGTACTTC

V: TRBV30
size: .
D: TRBD1
J: TRBJ1-2
CDR3: CAWSVGGTGFGYTF
DNA: TGTGCCTGGAGTGTAGGCGGGACAGGGTTTGGCTACACCTTC

V: TRBV25-1
size: .
D: .
J: TRBJ1-4
CDR3: CASGNQGSEKLFF
DNA: TGTGCCAGCGGGAATCAGGGCAGTGAAAAACTGTTTTTT

V: TRBV6-5
size: once
D: TRBD1
J: TRBJ2-7
CDR3: CASSYLGQGRAEQYF
DNA: TGTGCCAGCAGTTATCTGGGACAGGGTCGGGCCGAGCAGTACTTC

V: TRBV3-1/TRBV3-2
size: few
D: .
J: TRBJ2-7
CDR3: CASSRGRWETYEQYF
DNA: TGTGCCAGCAGCCGCGGACGGTGGGAGACCTACGAGCAGTACTTC

V: TRBV6-1
size: .
D: .
J: TRBJ2-5
CDR3: CASSERGLRQETQYF
DNA: TGTGCCAGCAGTGAGCGGGGCCTACGCCAAGAGACCCAGTACTTC

V: TRBV4-1
size: many
D: TRBD1
J: TRBJ1-1
CDR3: CASSQEVRGSGTEAFF
DNA: TGCGCCAGCAGCCAAGAAGTCAGGGGGAGCGGCACTGAAGCTTTCTTT

V: TRBV9
size: .
D: .
J: TRBJ2-2
CDR3: CASSVRGNNGELFF
DNA: TGTGCCAGCAGCGTAAGAGGAAACAACGGGGAGCTGTTTTTT

V: TRBV11-2
size: .
D: TRBD1
J: TRBJ1-1
CDR3: CASSIQGRTEAFF
DNA: TGTGCCAGCAGCATACAGGGGAGGACTGAAGCTTTCTTT

V: TRBV4-2
size: once
D: .
J: TRBJ1-3
CDR3: CASLDRPGNTIYF
DNA: TGTGCCAGCCTCGACAGGCCTGGAAACACCATATATTTT

V: TRBV11-2
size: .
D: .
J: TRBJ1-2
CDR3: CASSFVLDGPTSGYTF
DNA: TGTGCCAGCAGCTTTGTCTTGGACGGACCCACTAGTGGCTACACCTTC

V: TRBV3-1/TRBV3-2
size: .
D: TRBD2
J: TRBJ2-5
CDR3: CASSPIGHSGGYIEGTQYF
DNA: TGTGCCAGCAGCCCCATTGGCCATAGCGGGGGCTACATTGAGGGGACCCAGTACTTC

V: TRBV7-6
size: once
D: TRBD2
J: TRBJ2-7
CDR3: CASSLATSGDLYEQYF
DNA: TGTGCCAGCAGCTTAGCAACTAGCGGGGACCTCTACGAGCAGTACTTC

V: TRBV25-1
size: .
D: TRBD2
J: TRBJ2-5
CDR3: CASSDAGDKETQYF
DNA: TGTGCCAGCAGTGATGCGGGGGATAAAGAGACCCAGTACTTC

V: TRBV11-2
size: .
D: TRBD1
J: TRBJ2-2
CDR3: CASSPRTGDYTGELFF
DNA: TGTGCCAGCAGCCCCCGGACAGGGGATTACACCGGGGAGCTGTTTTTT

V: TRBV19
size: .
D: .
J: TRBJ1-2
CDR3: CASSEGAYYGYTF
DNA: TGTGCCAGTAGCGAAGGGGCATACTATGGCTACACCTTC

V: TRBV12-3/TRBV12-4
size: .
D: .
J: TRBJ1-5
CDR3: CASSLSSGQGHF
DNA: TGTGCCAGCAGTTTATCTTCAGGACAAGGGCATTTT

V: TRBV19
size: .
D: .
J: TRBJ1-1
CDR3: CASKRVGAEAFF
DNA: TGTGCCAGTAAGAGGGTGGGCGCTGAAGCTTTCTTT

V: TRBV4-1
size: .
D: .
J: TRBJ1-6
CDR3: CASTPVGRAYNSPLHF
DNA: TGCGCCAGCACCCCCGTCGGGAGGGCCTATAATTCACCCCTCCACTTT